One and the same sample provided the 28 T cell receptor beta chains below, sequenced in a study of cytomegalovirus exposure and HLA in healthy donors. PCR used 60 Vbeta primers and 13 Jbeta primers. Data came from immunoSEQ multiplex PCR; TCRdb stores just in-frame clones and leaves some out. This listing includes 25,000 to 40,000 clones. Sequencing used PBMCs. The receptors shown here come from a woman aged 40 to 50 in good health and CMV-seropositive.

The chain is built from TRBV5-6 and TRBJ1-2, with D tentatively TRBD1 (6 bases). The germline CDR1 and CDR2 sequences are SGHDT and YYEEEE. Trimming took off 4 bases at V and 2 bases at J, with 12 bases between the two ends. The CDR3 totals 14 residues. CDR3 region: CASSPAGVNYGYTF. The CDR3 nucleotides read TGTGCCAGCAGCCCGGCAGGGGTAAACTATGGCTACACCTTC.

V usage is TRBV7-3 and J usage is TRBJ1-2, with 7 bases fitting TRBD1. V trimming: 5 bases; J trimming: 4 bases; junction bases outside the gene matches: 10. Looked up from germline, CDR1 is SGHTA and CDR2 is FQGTGA. There are 15 residues in the CDR3. CDR3 nucleotides: TGTGCCAGCAGCCCAACAAGACAGGGCTCCTATGGCTACACCTTC. This sequence encodes CASSPTRQGSYGYTF.

The rearrangement uses TRBV6-6 and TRBJ2-6, with D possibly TRBD2 on 5 matching bases. CDR3 size: 13 residues. Germline V gene sequence: CDR1 MNHNY, CDR2 SVGAGI (reference sequence). In nucleotides, the CDR3 is TGTGCTGCCGAGGGTTCTGGGGCCAACGTCCTGACTTTC. This translates into CAAEGSGANVLTF.

The chain employs TRBV6-5 and TRBJ1-6; 8 bases map to TRBD1. V trimming: 6 bases; J trimming: 10 bases; junction bases outside the gene matches: 5. The CDR3 has 13 residues. CDR1 is MNHEY, CDR2 SVGAGI, per germline. CDR3 protein: CASRTGVISPLHF. The CDR3 DNA reads TGTGCCAGCAGGACAGGGGTTATATCACCCCTCCACTTT.

V is TRBV4-3 and J is TRBJ2-5; D perhaps matches TRBD2 (7 bases). V was cut by 0 bases and J by 3 bases, with 23 bases left in between. The CDR3 runs 19 residues. Germline assignment: CDR1 LGHNA and CDR2 YSLEER. The CDR3 nucleotides are TGCGCCAGCAGCCAAGATTATTTTCGGGGCGGGGGCGGCAAAGAGACCCAGTACTTC. Amino acid sequence: CASSQDYFRGGGGKETQYF.

CDR3 DNA: TGTGCCAGCAGCTTACTGACCGGGTCCTACGAGCAGTACTTC. Translating it yields CASSLLTGSYEQYF. V usage is TRBV11-2 and J usage is TRBJ2-7; D uncertain. Trimming left V 2 bases short and J 1 base short, with 9 bases between. The CDR3 is 14 residues long. The germline V gene encodes CDR1 SGHAT and CDR2 FQNNGV.

The gene calls are TRBV7-9 and TRBJ2-2, with no clear D. Germline values: CDR1 SEHNR, CDR2 FQNEAQ (reference sequence). The CDR3 is 14 residues long. V shed 5 bases and J shed 7 bases, with 14 bases lying between them. CDR3 nucleotides: TGTGCCAGCAGCCGTGAGGTTATGGGCGGGGAGCTGTTTTTT. Translating it yields CASSREVMGGELFF. Together with reference TRBV7-9 and TRBJ2-2, the CDR3 gives the full variable domain: DTGVSQNPRHKITKRGQNVTFRCDPISEHNRLYWYRQTLGQGPEFLTYFQNEAQLEKSRLLSDRFSAERPKGSFSTLEIQRTEQGDSAMYLCASSREVMGGELFFGEGSRLTVL.

This rearrangement joins TRBV7-9 to TRBJ1-2; D might be TRBD1 (5 bases). The CDR3 runs 16 residues. The V gene's germline CDR1 is SEHNR and CDR2 FQNEAQ (reference sequence). V lost 1 base and J 8 bases, leaving 20 bases between the germline ends. In nucleotides, the CDR3 is TGTGCCAGCAGCTTAGGACTAGGGGCTGAGCGGGGAGGCTACACCTTC. Translation gives CASSLGLGAERGGYTF.

A note on this clone: One junction end does not reproduce the germline sequence, and a read error may be involved. This chain links TRBV7-7 with TRBJ2-7; 7 nucleotides agree with TRBD2. Germline values: CDR1 SSHAT, CDR2 FNYEAQ (reference sequence). This CDR3 comprises 15 residues. CDR3 loop: CASSPGGSRVYEQYF. CDR3 coding DNA: TGTGCTAGCAGCCCCGGGGGGAGTAGGGTCTACGAGCAGTACTTC.

The chain has TRBV19 and TRBJ2-3; 7 positions agree with TRBD1. Germline CDR1 reads LNHDA; CDR2 reads SQIVND (reference sequence). V shed 5 bases, J shed 3 bases, and the junction held 5 bases outside the gene matches. The CDR3 is made up of 14 amino acids. CDR3 sequence (DNA): TGTGCCAGTAGTCCGACAGGGTGGACAGATACGCAGTATTTT. Translating it yields CASSPTGWTDTQYF. Supplemented by reference TRBV19 and TRBJ2-3, the full variable domain reads DGGITQSPKYLFRKEGQNVTLSCEQNLNHDAMYWYRQDPGQGLRLIYYSQIVNDFQKGDIAEGYSVSREKKESFPLTVTSAQKNPTAFYLCASSPTGWTDTQYFGPGTRLTVL.

The genes are TRBV4-2 and TRBJ1-2; no firm D call. This CDR3 is built from 15 residues. Trimming took 1 base from V and 3 from J, leaving 12 bases between them. The germline V gene has CDR1 LGHNA and CDR2 YNFKEQ. In DNA form, the CDR3 reads TGTGCCAGCAGCCAAGCGGTTAGCGCGTACTATGGCTACACCTTC. Its protein is CASSQAVSAYYGYTF.

The chain links TRBV4-2 to TRBJ2-2, with 12 bases lining up with TRBD2. This CDR3 region has 18 residues. J was trimmed by 0 bases and V by 1 base; bases with no gene match: 3. Germline V CDR1 and CDR2: LGHNA, YNFKEQ. CDR3 sequence (DNA): TGTGCCAGCAGCCAAGGTAGACTAGCGGGGGCGAACACCGGGGAGCTGTTTTTT. Its protein product is CASSQGRLAGANTGELFF.

The rearrangement joins TRBV18 to TRBJ1-4, with 11 nucleotides matching TRBD1. There are 14 residues in the CDR3. From germline, CDR1 is KGHSH and CDR2 LQKENI. The V gene end was trimmed by 3 bases and the J gene end by 9 bases; junction bases not matched to a gene: 3. The CDR3 DNA follows: TGTGCCAGCTCACCGGGACAGGGGGTGAAAAAACTGTTTTTT. Translating gives CASSPGQGVKKLFF.

This chain uses TRBV6-4 with TRBJ2-7, with 10 bases matching TRBD2. Per the germline V gene, CDR1 is MRHNA and CDR2 is SNTAGT. The CDR3 extends over 13 amino acids. With V trimmed by 6 bases and J by 3 bases, 2 bases remained unmatched. The DNA of the CDR3 is TGTGCCAGCAGCAGACTAGCGGGCTACGAGCAGTACTTC. Residues: CASSRLAGYEQYF.

The chain carries TRBV5-1 and TRBJ2-7, with 8 bases fitting TRBD1. The ends lost 7 bases at V and 5 bases at J; junction bases unmatched: 14. The CDR3 runs 15 residues. CDR1 is SGHRS and CDR2 is YFSETQ in the germline V gene. Here the CDR3 DNA reads TGCGCCAGCTCTAAACAGCCAGGGGGCGACGACGAGCAGTACTTC. Translation: CASSKQPGGDDEQYF.

The chain carries TRBV10-2 and TRBJ2-7; D gene ambiguous. V dropped 4 bases and J dropped 6 bases, with 7 bases sitting between them. CDR1 and CDR2 (germline): WSHSY, SAAADI. The CDR3 extends over 11 amino acids. The CDR3 DNA is TGCGCCAGCAGTGTCGCGCCCGAGCAGTACTTC. Protein sequence: CASSVAPEQYF.

V gene TRBV4-1 combines with J gene TRBJ2-3; D is ambiguous. Trimming cost V 0 bases and J 4 bases, with 11 bases left between them. The length of the CDR3 is 15 residues. The germline CDR1 and CDR2 sequences are MGHRA and YSYEKL. CDR3 amino acids: CASSQEYTWSDTQYF. The CDR3 DNA reads as TGCGCCAGCAGCCAAGAATATACTTGGTCAGATACGCAGTATTTT.

This chain uses TRBV6-5 with TRBJ2-2; weak D call: TRBD2 (6 bases). The CDR3 contains 15 residues. Trimming removed 0 bases at V and 1 base at J, with 6 bases between. The germline V gene encodes CDR1 MNHEY and CDR2 SVGAGI. CDR3 sequence (DNA): TGTGCCAGCAGTTACTCGGGGGGGAACACCGGGGAGCTGTTTTTT. It translates to CASSYSGGNTGELFF.

The rearrangement joins TRBV9 to TRBJ2-1; 8 bases match TRBD2. This CDR3 spans 15 amino acids. The J segment lost 8 bases and the V segment lost 8 bases, leaving 15 bases of the junction unmatched. CDR1 is SGDLS, CDR2 YYNGEE, per germline. The DNA for the CDR3 is TGTGCCAGTACGAGAAGTAGCGGGAATTTCGATGAGCAGTTCTTC. This gives the protein CASTRSSGNFDEQFF. The whole variable domain, filled in from reference TRBV9 and TRBJ2-1, reads DSGVTQTPKHLITATGQRVTLRCSPRSGDLSVYWYQQSLDQGLQFLIQYYNGEERAKGNILERFSAQQFPDLHSELNLSSLELGDSALYFCASTRSSGNFDEQFFGPGTRLTVL.

The chain couples TRBV29-1 to TRBJ1-4; D call uncertain. Between the trimmed V and J ends, which lost 4 bases and 8 bases, there was a span of 14 bases. The length of the CDR3 is 13 residues. From germline, CDR1 is SQVTM and CDR2 ANQGSEA. This CDR3 is CSVGWGSGEKLFF. CDR3 nucleotide sequence: TGCAGCGTTGGGTGGGGTTCGGGGGAAAAACTGTTTTTT.

This chain uses TRBV30 with TRBJ2-6; 8 bases agree with TRBD2. This CDR3 is built from 19 residues. Germline CDR1 is GTSNPN and CDR2 is SVGIG (reference sequence). The trim removed 3 bases at V and 4 bases at J, leaving 17 bases unmatched. Here the CDR3 reads CAWSGGPLSGRHGANVLTF. CDR3 coding DNA: TGTGCCTGGAGCGGGGGTCCGTTGAGCGGGAGACACGGGGCCAACGTCCTGACTTTC.

V gene TRBV7-6 combines with J gene TRBJ2-7; 11 positions match TRBD2. The V segment lost 4 bases and the J segment 2 bases; nucleotides outside the gene matches: 1. The CDR3 contains 14 residues. CDR1 is SGHVS, CDR2 FNYEAQ, per germline. In DNA form, the CDR3 reads TGTGCCAGCAGCTCGGGACTAGCGGCCTACGAGCAGTACTTC. Residues: CASSSGLAAYEQYF.

The chain recombines TRBV4-3 with TRBJ2-7, with D unclear. V was pared by 0 bases and J by 4 bases, with 13 bases between. The CDR3 sequence is 15 residues long. CDR1 and CDR2 from the germline V gene are LGHNA and YSLEER. CDR3 amino acids: CASSQDYHQAYEQYF. The CDR3 nucleotides are TGCGCCAGCAGCCAAGACTACCACCAGGCGTACGAGCAGTACTTC.

The chain is built from TRBV4-1 and TRBJ2-2, with D possibly matching TRBD1 (5 bases). Germline assignment: CDR1 MGHRA and CDR2 YSYEKL. This CDR3 has 15 amino acids. V lost 6 bases, J lost 1 base, and 12 bases lay in between. The CDR3 sequence: CASRTGQVNTGELFF. The CDR3 DNA is TGCGCCAGCAGAACAGGACAAGTGAACACCGGGGAGCTGTTTTTT.

The V and J genes are TRBV7-9 and TRBJ2-1; D might be TRBD1 (6 bases). This CDR3 region has 14 residues. In germline, CDR1 is SEHNR, CDR2 FQNEAQ (reference sequence). V was shortened by 4 bases and J by 4 bases, with 11 bases between the two germline ends. Here the CDR3 reads CASSSPDRYNEQFF. CDR3 coding DNA: TGTGCCAGCAGCTCCCCGGACAGATACAATGAGCAGTTCTTC.

The chain combines TRBV28 with TRBJ2-7; 10 bases are shared with TRBD1. Per germline, CDR1 MDHEN and CDR2 SYDVKM. The CDR3 is 16 residues long. J lost 2 bases, V lost 2 bases, and 6 bases had no gene match. CDR3: CASSLRFGTGAYEQYF. As DNA, the CDR3 is TGTGCCAGCAGTTTAAGGTTCGGGACAGGGGCCTACGAGCAGTACTTC.

The chain is built from TRBV6-8 and TRBJ2-5; 10 bases align to TRBD2. The V and J ends lost 8 bases and 2 bases, in that order; junction bases with no gene match: 11. Germline lookup yields CDR1 MNHGY and CDR2 SAAAGT. The CDR3 length is 16 residues. The CDR3 DNA is TGTGCCAGCGTGGTTTCCAGCGGGAGGGGGCAAGAGACCCAGTACTTC. This gives the protein CASVVSSGRGQETQYF.

V usage is TRBV7-3 and J usage is TRBJ1-5; D remains ambiguous. V was cut by 5 bases and J by 4 bases, with 9 bases left in between. CDR3 length: 13 amino acids. Germline V gene data show CDR1 as SGHTA and CDR2 as FQGTGA. CDR3 amino acids: CASSPGGNQPQHF. CDR3 in DNA: TGTGCCAGCAGCCCAGGTGGAAATCAGCCCCAGCATTTT.